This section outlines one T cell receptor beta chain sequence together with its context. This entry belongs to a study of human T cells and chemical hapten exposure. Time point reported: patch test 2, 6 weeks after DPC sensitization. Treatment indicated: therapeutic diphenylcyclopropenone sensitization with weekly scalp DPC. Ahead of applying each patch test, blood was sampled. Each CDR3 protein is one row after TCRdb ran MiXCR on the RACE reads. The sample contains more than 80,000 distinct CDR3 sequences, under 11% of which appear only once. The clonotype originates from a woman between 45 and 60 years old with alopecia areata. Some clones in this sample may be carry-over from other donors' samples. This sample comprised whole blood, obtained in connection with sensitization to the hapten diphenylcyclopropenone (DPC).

The CDR3: CASSLVVSVNTEAFF. CDR3 DNA sequence: TGCGCCAGCAGCCTGGTCGTTTCCGTGAACACTGAAGCTTTCTTT. The chain recombines TRBV5-1 with TRBJ1-1, with D uncertain. Trimming took 4 bases from V and 0 from J, leaving 13 bases between them. CDR1 SGHRS and CDR2 YFSETQ come from the germline V gene. This CDR3 has 15 amino acids. Supplemented by reference TRBV5-1 and TRBJ1-1, the full variable domain reads KAGVTQTPRYLIKTRGQQVTLSCSPISGHRSVSWYQQTPGQGLQFLFEYFSETQRNKGNFPGRFSGRQFSNSRSEMNVSTLELGDSALYLCASSLVVSVNTEAFFGQGTRLTVV.